This is a list of T cell receptor beta chains from one sample in a study of T cells in Graves' hyperthyroidism and ophthalmopathy. TCRdb reprocessed the multiplex PCR reads with MiXCR, giving one entry per CDR3 protein. The table records 300,000 to 350,000 distinct CDR3 sequences, roughly 15% of them present only once. The material sequenced was blood. Receptors were obtained from a man aged 25-45 years with Graves' hyperthyroidism. CDR3s include the opening cysteine and the closing phenylalanine or tryptophan. A D gene is named only where the DNA matches it firmly.

D gene: TRBD2
V gene: TRBV5-6
J gene: TRBJ2-7
CDR3 protein: CASSLAASGIYEQYF

D gene: .
V gene: TRBV7-9
J gene: TRBJ2-2
CDR3 protein: CASSLAANTGELFF

D gene: .
V gene: TRBV5-1
J gene: TRBJ2-6
CDR3 protein: CASSLDPSGANVLTF

D gene: .
V gene: TRBV2
J gene: TRBJ1-5
CDR3 protein: CASSSASDSNQPQHF

D gene: .
V gene: TRBV19
J gene: TRBJ1-2
CDR3 protein: CASSYHDGYTF

D gene: TRBD1
V gene: TRBV12-3/TRBV12-4
J gene: TRBJ1-5
CDR3 protein: CASSPGQAANQPQHF

D gene: TRBD2
V gene: TRBV5-5
J gene: TRBJ2-5
CDR3 protein: CASSLGSSGTQWETQYF

D gene: TRBD1
V gene: TRBV4-1
J gene: TRBJ2-7
CDR3 protein: CASQAGTGTYEQYF

D gene: .
V gene: TRBV11-1
J gene: TRBJ1-5
CDR3 protein: CASSTTDNQPQHF

D gene: .
V gene: TRBV6-4
J gene: TRBJ2-6
CDR3 protein: CASRLSSGANVLTF

D gene: .
V gene: TRBV30
J gene: TRBJ1-2
CDR3 protein: CAWSPGYGYTF

D gene: TRBD2
V gene: TRBV20-1
J gene: TRBJ2-1
CDR3 protein: CSASYREGWNEQFF

D gene: TRBD2
V gene: TRBV20-1
J gene: TRBJ2-7
CDR3 protein: CSAPNPGRELHEQYF

D gene: .
V gene: TRBV5-1
J gene: TRBJ1-2
CDR3 protein: CASSQTDSNYGYTF

D gene: .
V gene: TRBV30
J gene: TRBJ2-1
CDR3 protein: CALDTGGQFF

D gene: TRBD2
V gene: TRBV3-1
J gene: TRBJ2-1
CDR3 protein: CASSVGSGRAGEQFF

D gene: .
V gene: TRBV2
J gene: TRBJ2-6
CDR3 protein: CASTRSPGANVLTF

D gene: .
V gene: TRBV30
J gene: TRBJ2-7
CDR3 protein: CAWVQGPYEQYF

D gene: .
V gene: TRBV29-1
J gene: TRBJ2-7
CDR3 protein: CSVRRQGLSYEQYF

D gene: .
V gene: TRBV11-2
J gene: TRBJ2-1
CDR3 protein: CASSLGTLQFF

D gene: TRBD1
V gene: TRBV19
J gene: TRBJ2-7
CDR3 protein: CASSPGTDTYEQYF

D gene: .
V gene: TRBV14
J gene: TRBJ2-6
CDR3 protein: CASSGRRLPGANVLTF